The 8 T cell receptor beta chains in this list originate from one sample, sequenced in a study of CD8+ T cells in alopecia areata. The treatment was: oral pan-JAK inhibitor, 5-10 mg twice daily. Extracted RNA was reverse transcribed, and the resulting cDNA served as sequencing template. Using immunoSEQ multiplex PCR, the repertoire was profiled, and TCRdb retains in-frame clones only, with some absent. The data hold more than 200,000 clones, with around 65% observed a single time. The material was CD4+ T cells sorted from blood, obtained at week 4, from a patient treated with tofacitinib. Source of these receptors: a human donor with alopecia areata.

This clone was detected once. V and J are TRBV5-6 and TRBJ1-3; D perhaps matches TRBD1 (5 bases). V lost 5 bases and J 0 bases, leaving 12 bases between the germline ends. Germline-derived CDR1 and CDR2 are SGHDT and YYEEEE. The CDR3 contains 15 residues. The CDR3 loop is CASSPGGFSGNTIYF. The CDR3 nucleotides are TGTGCCAGCAGTCCGGGGGGATTCTCTGGAAACACCATATATTTT.

The V and J genes are TRBV19 and TRBJ1-1, with no clear D. The germline gives CDR1 LNHDA, CDR2 SQIVND (reference sequence). The CDR3 runs to 13 residues. With 6 bases removed from V and 5 bases from J, the gap between germline ends came to 13 bases. CDR3 in amino acids: CASRGSGDTEAFF. The DNA for the CDR3 is TGTGCCAGTAGAGGCAGTGGGGATACTGAAGCTTTCTTT.

The chain is built from TRBV10-3 and TRBJ2-3; the D gene is possibly TRBD1 (6 bases). CDR1 ENHRY and CDR2 SYGVKD come from the germline V gene. V was trimmed by 10 bases and J by 2 bases, leaving 10 bases between them. The CDR3 is 12 residues long. The chain's CDR3 is CATRQDTDTQYF. CDR3 nucleotides: TGTGCCACACGACAGGACACAGATACGCAGTATTTT.

The DNA of the CDR3 is TGTGCCAGCAGCCCTCTCGGGGGGAGCAATCAGCCCCAGCATTTT. This gives the protein CASSPLGGSNQPQHF. The chain links TRBV5-5 to TRBJ1-5, with D perhaps matching TRBD1 (5 bases). The V end was cut by 4 bases, the J end by 1 base, with 12 bases between. The CDR3 totals 15 residues. Germline V gene lookup returns CDR1 SGHKS and CDR2 YYEKEE (reference sequence). The entire variable domain, with the rest obtained from reference TRBV5-5 and TRBJ1-5, is as follows: DAGVTQSPTHLIKTRGQQVTLRCSPISGHKSVSWYQQVLGQGPQFIFQYYEKEERGRGNFPDRFSARQFPNYSSELNVNALLLGDSALYLCASSPLGGSNQPQHFGDGTRLSIL.

The chain combines TRBV5-1 with TRBJ2-7, with D possibly being TRBD2 (7 bases). The CDR3 sequence is 13 residues long. V was clipped by 4 bases and J by 7 bases, with 15 bases between them. From germline, CDR1 is SGHRS and CDR2 YFSETQ. The chain's CDR3 is CASSRGQAGEQYF. CDR3 bases: TGCGCCAGCAGCCGGGGACAAGCGGGGGAGCAGTACTTC.

This sequence joins TRBV6-1 and TRBJ1-5; D gene ambiguous. The CDR3 has 11 amino acids. The V gene's germline CDR1 is MNHNS and CDR2 SASEGT. V was cut by 5 bases and J by 7 bases, with 6 bases left in between. DNA of the CDR3: TGTGCCAGCAGTTTTAACCAGCCCCAGCATTTT. Translation gives CASSFNQPQHF.

The chain employs TRBV27 and TRBJ1-6; D is undetermined. The germline CDR1 and CDR2 sequences are MNHEY and SMNVEV (reference sequence). The CDR3 is 15 residues long. V lost 6 bases to trimming and J lost 6 bases, with 15 bases between them. CDR3 sequence reads: CASSQQSAGNSPLHF. CDR3 DNA sequence: TGTGCCAGCAGCCAACAGTCAGCTGGTAATTCACCCCTCCACTTT.

The chain couples TRBV11-2 to TRBJ2-7; the D is unclear. The CDR3 extends over 13 amino acids. The germline V and J ends were trimmed by 5 bases and 2 bases, with 10 bases remaining between them. The germline V gene has CDR1 SGHAT and CDR2 FQNNGV. The CDR3 loop is CASSTSGTYEQYF. The CDR3 region has the DNA TGTGCCAGCAGCACCTCAGGCACCTACGAGCAGTACTTC.